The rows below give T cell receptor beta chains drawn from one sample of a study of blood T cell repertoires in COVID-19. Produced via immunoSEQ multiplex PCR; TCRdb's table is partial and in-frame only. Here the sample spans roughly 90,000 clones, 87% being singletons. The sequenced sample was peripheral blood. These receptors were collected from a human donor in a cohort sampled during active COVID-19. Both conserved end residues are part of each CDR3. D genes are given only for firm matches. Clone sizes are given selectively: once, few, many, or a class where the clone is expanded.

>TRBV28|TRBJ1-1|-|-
TGTGCCAGCAGTCCAGACACCAAAGCTTTCTTT
CASSPDTKAFF
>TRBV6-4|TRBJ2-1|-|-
TGTGCCAGCAGTGACTCAGAGGGCCCCTACAATGAGCAGTTCTTC
CASSDSEGPYNEQFF
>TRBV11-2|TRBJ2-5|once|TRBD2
TGTGCCAGCAGCCCCGGACTAGCGGCACAAGAGACCCAGTACTTC
CASSPGLAAQETQYF
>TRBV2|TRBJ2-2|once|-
TGTGCCAGCAAAAGGGGGAACACCGGGGAGCTGTTTTTT
CASKRGNTGELFF
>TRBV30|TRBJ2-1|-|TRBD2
TGTGCCTGGATACCGGGGGGGGCCCAATACAATGAGCAGTTCTTC
CAWIPGGAQYNEQFF
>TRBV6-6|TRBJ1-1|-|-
TGTGCCAGCAGTTACTACAGGGAGAGGATGAACACTGAAGCTTTCTTT
CASSYYRERMNTEAFF
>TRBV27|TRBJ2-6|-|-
TGTGCCAGCAGTACGACAGCATACCATTTCTCTGGGGCCAACGTCCTGACTTTC
CASSTTAYHFSGANVLTF
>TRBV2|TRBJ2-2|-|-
TGTGCCAGCGCCAAGGAGGGGGCGAGGGTCTATACCGGGGAGCTGTTTTTT
CASAKEGARVYTGELFF
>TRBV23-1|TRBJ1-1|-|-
TGCGCCAGCCGTGAGGGCTTCCACACTGAAGCTTTCTTC
CASREGFHTEAFF
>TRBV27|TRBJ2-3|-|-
TGTGCCAGCAGTTTAAGGAGGGGCACAGATACGCAGTATTTT
CASSLRRGTDTQYF
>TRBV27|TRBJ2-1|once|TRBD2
TGTGCCAGCAGTCCCCTGGGAGGGCTAGGAGCGGGAGGCCCCCTCGGGGTCTTC
CASSPLGGLGAGGPLGVF
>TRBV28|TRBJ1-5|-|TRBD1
TGTGCCAGCAGTGCTGACAGGGTTCAGCCCCAGCATTTT
CASSADRVQPQHF
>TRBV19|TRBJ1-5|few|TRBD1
TGTGCCTCCGACAGGGAAGGGGGTCAGCCCCAGCATTTT
CASDREGGQPQHF
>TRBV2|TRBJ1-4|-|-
TGTGCCAGCCGGCAGGCCGGGGTAAATGAAAAACTGTTTTTT
CASRQAGVNEKLFF
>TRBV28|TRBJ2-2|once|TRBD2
TGTGCCAGCAGTGCCTCGCTAGCGGGAGGGCCGGACGGGGAGCTGTTTTTT
CASSASLAGGPDGELFF
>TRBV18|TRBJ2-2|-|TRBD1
TGTGCCAGCTCACTCAGGACAGGGAACACCGGGGAGCTGTTTTTT
CASSLRTGNTGELFF
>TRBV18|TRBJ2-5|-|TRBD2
TGTGCCAGCTCACCGATTAGCGGGGGGCTCCAAGAGACCCAGTACTTC
CASSPISGGLQETQYF
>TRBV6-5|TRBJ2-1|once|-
TGTGCCAGCACCCCAGCGGAGCGGTATGAGCAGTTCTTC
CASTPAERYEQFF
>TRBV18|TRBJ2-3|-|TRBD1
TGTGCCAGCTCACCAGCAGACAGGGACCTCACAGATACGCAGTATTTT
CASSPADRDLTDTQYF
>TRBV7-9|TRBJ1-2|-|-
TGTGCCAGCAGCTCAGGCGGGGACGGCTACACCTTC
CASSSGGDGYTF
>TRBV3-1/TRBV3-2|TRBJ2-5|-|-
TGTGCCAGCCAAGGACAGCCTGGGGAGACCCAGTACTTC
CASQGQPGETQYF
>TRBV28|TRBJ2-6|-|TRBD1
TGTGCCAGCAGCCTTGGCATTCTCTCGGCGGGACAGGGGGCCGGCGACCTGACTTTC
CASSLGILSAGQGAGDLTF
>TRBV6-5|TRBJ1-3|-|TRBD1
TGTGCCAGCAGTTACTCACAGGGGAATGGAGGAAACACCATATATTTT
CASSYSQGNGGNTIYF
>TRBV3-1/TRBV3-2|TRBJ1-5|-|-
TGTGCCAGCAGCCAAGGGACAGAGAGCAATCAGCCCCAGCATTTT
CASSQGTESNQPQHF
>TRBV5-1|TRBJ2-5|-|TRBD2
TGCGCCAGCAGGGCGGGAGAGTCCCCAGAGACCCAGTACTTC
CASRAGESPETQYF
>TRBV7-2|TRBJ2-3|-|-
TGTGCCAGCAGCCCACGGTGGGAGGTAGCAGATACGCAGTATTTT
CASSPRWEVADTQYF
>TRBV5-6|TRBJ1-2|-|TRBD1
TGTGCCAGCAGCCCCCCTGACAGGGCCGGTGGCTACACCTTC
CASSPPDRAGGYTF
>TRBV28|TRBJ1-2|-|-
TGTGCCAGCAGTCCCCCGGAGTACGGCTACACCTTC
CASSPPEYGYTF
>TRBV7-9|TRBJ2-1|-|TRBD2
TGTGCCAGCAGCCCCCAGCTAGCGGGAGTAATATATGAGCAGTTCTTC
CASSPQLAGVIYEQFF
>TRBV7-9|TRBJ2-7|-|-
TGTGCCAGCAGCTTTCCCGAAGGGGGGGACACCTCCTACGAGCAGTACTTC
CASSFPEGGDTSYEQYF
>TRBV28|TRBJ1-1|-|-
TGTGCCAGCAGTTTTTCAATGGGGGGGGAGAACACTGAAGCTTTCTTT
CASSFSMGGENTEAFF
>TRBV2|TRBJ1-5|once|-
TGTGCCAGCAGTGAAGCCTTGAGGGACAATCAGCCCCAGCATTTT
CASSEALRDNQPQHF
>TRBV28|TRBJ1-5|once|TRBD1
TGTGCCAGCAACCCGACAGGGATTTATCAGCCCCAGCATTTT
CASNPTGIYQPQHF
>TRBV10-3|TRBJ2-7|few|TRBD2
TGTGCCATCAGTGAAGATAGCGGGAGCCCCTACGAGCAGTACTTC
CAISEDSGSPYEQYF
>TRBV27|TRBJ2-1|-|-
TGTGCCAGCAGTTTAGTGGCTAGCGTTTACAATGAGCAGTTCTTC
CASSLVASVYNEQFF
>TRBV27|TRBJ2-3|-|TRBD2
TGTGCCAGCAGTTTGGGACGCCGGGAGGGTATCACAGATACGCAGTATTTT
CASSLGRREGITDTQYF
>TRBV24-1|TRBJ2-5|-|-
TGTGCCACCAGTGATTACATCCCCCCGGCAGGGGAACAAGAGACCCAGTACTTC
CATSDYIPPAGEQETQYF
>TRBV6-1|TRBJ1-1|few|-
TGTGCCAGCAGTGACCTTAACACTGAAGCTTTCTTT
CASSDLNTEAFF